The clone carrying this TCR beta chain was observed once. The antigen is not known. The data are from a study of T cell responses to AZD1222 COVID-19 vaccine. Study-wide findings and caveats: Repertoire sampling occurred only after the peak T cell response.

CDR1 LNHNV and CDR2 YYDKDF come from the germline V gene (reference sequence). This CDR3 spans 14 amino acids. V gave up 5 bases and J gave up 9 bases; unmatched junction bases: 6. Assay used: immunoSEQ multiplex PCR; TCRdb lists only in-frame clones, some missing. The repertoire holds 200,000 or so clones, with roughly 92% as singletons. The receptor comes from an adult who received the AZD1222 COVID-19 vaccine. The chain recombines TRBV15 with TRBJ1-6; 8 positions match TRBD1. Here the sequenced sample was peripheral blood, taken 28 days after the second AZD1222 dose. The CDR3 DNA reads TGTGCCACCAGCCTTGACAGGGGCGGTTCACCCCTCCACTTT. This codes for CATSLDRGGSPLHF.